This is a list of T cell receptor beta chains from one sample in a study of shared clonotypes between healthy human individuals. Sequenced by immunoSEQ multiplex PCR; TCRdb stores in-frame clones only, minus some. The top ten clones hold 0.55% to 0.7% of a sample with about 1.1 million clones, more than 75% of them seen once. Sequences were obtained from memory CD4+ T cells from PBMCs. These receptors came from a man younger than 35 in good health. Some clones in this sample may be carry-over from other donors' samples. Both conserved end residues are part of each CDR3. The order of the fields is V gene, clone size, J gene, D gene, CDR3 protein, CDR3 DNA. D genes are given only for firm matches. Some rows have no size entry. The others give once, few or many, or a class for an expanded clone.

TRBV18	-	TRBJ2-2	TRBD2	CASTREDNTGELFF	TGTGCCAGCACACGGGAGGACAACACCGGGGAGCTGTTTTTT
TRBV5-1	-	TRBJ2-3	-	CASSPTSSTDTQYF	TGCGCCAGCAGCCCGACCTCTAGCACAGATACGCAGTATTTT
TRBV4-3	-	TRBJ1-1	-	CASSPLVNTEAFF	TGCGCCAGCAGCCCGCTAGTGAACACTGAAGCTTTCTTT
TRBV27	-	TRBJ2-7	TRBD2	CASSLSLRTSGRAYEQYF	TGTGCCAGCAGTTTATCCCTGAGGACTAGCGGGAGGGCCTACGAGCAGTACTTC
TRBV9	-	TRBJ1-4	-	CASSVEGHPNEKLFF	TGTGCCAGCAGCGTAGAAGGACACCCAAATGAAAAACTGTTTTTT
TRBV28	few	TRBJ2-5	-	CASQVGSAIQETQYF	TGTGCCAGTCAAGTCGGGTCAGCGATCCAAGAGACCCAGTACTTC
TRBV13	-	TRBJ2-1	TRBD2	CASSSQVAGAGYNEQFF	TGTGCCAGCAGCTCCCAGGTGGCGGGAGCGGGGTACAATGAGCAGTTCTTC
TRBV11-2	-	TRBJ2-7	TRBD1	CASSLEDRDHEQYF	TGTGCCAGCAGCTTAGAGGACAGGGACCACGAGCAGTACTTC
TRBV27	-	TRBJ2-1	-	CASSLGRVGNEQFF	TGTGCCAGCAGTTTAGGCAGGGTTGGGAATGAGCAGTTCTTC
TRBV11-1	-	TRBJ2-7	-	CASSPGLGPLYEQYF	TGTGCCAGCAGCCCAGGGTTGGGACCGCTTTACGAGCAGTACTTC
TRBV5-1	-	TRBJ2-7	TRBD2	CASSLAGGTSGYEQYF	TGCGCCAGCAGCTTGGCCGGGGGGACTAGCGGTTACGAGCAGTACTTC
TRBV30	-	TRBJ1-1	-	CAWSTDATVNTEAFF	TGTGCCTGGAGTACCGATGCGACAGTGAACACTGAAGCTTTCTTT
TRBV6-1	-	TRBJ2-3	TRBD2	CASSPHVSGRDTQYF	TGTGCCAGCAGTCCCCATGTTAGCGGGCGAGATACGCAGTATTTT
TRBV11-2	few	TRBJ2-7	-	CASSLVGHTYEQYF	TGTGCCAGCAGCTTAGTGGGACATACCTACGAGCAGTACTTC
TRBV28	-	TRBJ1-5	-	CAEGANSNQPQHF	TGTGCCGAAGGGGCTAATAGCAATCAGCCCCAGCATTTT
TRBV14	few	TRBJ2-2	TRBD2	CASSRVAGGPGNTGELFF	TGTGCCAGCAGTCGAGTAGCGGGAGGGCCGGGGAACACCGGGGAGCTGTTTTTT
TRBV5-4	once	TRBJ1-1	TRBD1	CASSPGTDLNTEAFF	TGTGCCAGCAGCCCCGGGACAGACTTGAACACTGAAGCTTTCTTT
TRBV6-6	-	TRBJ1-5	TRBD1	CASSSGGGQPQHF	TGTGCCAGCAGTTCAGGGGGAGGTCAGCCCCAGCATTTT
TRBV7-8	-	TRBJ2-6	-	CASSSLYGANVLTF	TGTGCCAGCAGTTCGCTATATGGGGCCAACGTCCTGACTTTC
TRBV4-1	-	TRBJ1-5	TRBD1	CASSQDQFSRTGNNQPQHF	TGCGCCAGCAGCCAAGATCAGTTTTCCCGGACAGGGAACAATCAGCCCCAGCATTTT
TRBV7-9	-	TRBJ1-4	-	CASSFGQNLGKLFF	TGTGCCAGCAGCTTTGGCCAGAATTTAGGAAAACTGTTTTTT
TRBV29-1	-	TRBJ2-7	-	CSVEVGDRPTYEQYF	TGCAGCGTTGAAGTGGGAGACAGACCAACCTACGAGCAGTACTTC
TRBV4-1	-	TRBJ2-4	-	CASSQEQKNIQYF	TGCGCCAGCAGCCAAGAACAGAAAAACATTCAGTACTTC
TRBV27	-	TRBJ2-6	-	CASSRYGWASSGANVLTF	TGTGCCAGCAGCAGATACGGGTGGGCAAGCTCTGGGGCCAACGTCCTGACTTTC
TRBV5-6	once	TRBJ1-4	-	CASSLGQTNEKLFF	TGTGCCAGCAGCTTGGGACAGACTAATGAAAAACTGTTTTTT
TRBV29-1	-	TRBJ2-1	-	CSVGWRERYNEQFF	TGCAGCGTTGGGTGGAGGGAGAGATACAATGAGCAGTTCTTC
TRBV9	-	TRBJ1-2	-	CASSVDSYGYTF	TGTGCCAGCAGCGTAGACAGCTATGGCTACACCTTC
TRBV7-9	-	TRBJ2-5	-	CASSLGLAEQETQYF	TGTGCCAGCAGCTTAGGCTTAGCGGAACAAGAGACCCAGTACTTC
TRBV5-1	-	TRBJ2-7	-	CASSLGVVRSYEQYF	TGCGCCAGCAGCTTGGGGGTGGTAAGGTCCTACGAGCAGTACTTC
TRBV20-1	-	TRBJ2-2	-	CSARRDGELFF	TGCAGTGCTAGGAGGGACGGGGAGCTGTTTTTT
TRBV11-3	-	TRBJ2-1	-	CASSLDGARERYNEQFF	TGTGCCAGCAGCTTAGATGGTGCGAGGGAACGCTACAATGAGCAGTTCTTC
TRBV21-1	few	TRBJ2-5	-	CATALGQCKETQYF	TGTGCCACGGCCCTTGGGCAGTGTAAAGAGACCCAGTACTTC
TRBV7-8	-	TRBJ2-3	TRBD2	CASSPIPSGTTDTQYF	TGTGCCAGCAGCCCCATACCTAGCGGGACAACAGATACGCAGTATTTT
TRBV11-2	-	TRBJ2-5	-	CASSPRGGGGGPGLTQYF	TGTGCCAGCAGCCCGCGAGGTGGTGGGGGGGGCCCGGGATTGACCCAGTACTTC
TRBV7-2	-	TRBJ2-7	TRBD2	CASSPGTSGPYEQYF	TGTGCCAGCAGCCCAGGGACTAGCGGCCCCTACGAGCAGTACTTC
TRBV6-5	-	TRBJ1-4	-	CASSLMLGSEKLFF	TGTGCCAGCAGCCTGATGTTGGGCAGTGAAAAACTGTTTTTT
TRBV4-1	-	TRBJ2-3	TRBD1	CASSASGTGGTDTQYF	TGCGCCAGCAGCGCATCCGGGACAGGGGGGACAGATACGCAGTATTTT
TRBV6-1	-	TRBJ1-2	-	CASDVGGRVSGYTF	TGTGCCAGCGACGTCGGGGGGCGGGTTTCGGGCTACACCTTC
TRBV11-2	-	TRBJ1-2	TRBD1	CASSLDTGDNYGYTF	TGTGCCAGCAGCTTAGATACAGGGGACAACTATGGCTACACCTTC
TRBV6-6	-	TRBJ2-7	-	CASSYRFDSYEQYF	TGTGCCAGCAGTTACAGATTCGACTCCTACGAGCAGTACTTC
TRBV7-9	-	TRBJ1-1	-	CASSLNENTEAFF	TGTGCCAGCAGCTTAAATGAGAACACTGAAGCTTTCTTT
TRBV27	-	TRBJ1-1	-	CASSRPVTGYTEAFF	TGTGCCAGCAGTCGCCCGGTTACAGGGTACACTGAAGCTTTCTTT
TRBV28	many	TRBJ2-2	TRBD2	CASGTSGNTGELFF	TGTGCCAGCGGGACTAGCGGTAATACCGGGGAGCTGTTTTTT
TRBV28	once	TRBJ2-1	-	CASQTRVLGNYNEQFF	TGTGCCAGCCAAACCCGCGTCCTGGGAAACTACAATGAGCAGTTCTTC